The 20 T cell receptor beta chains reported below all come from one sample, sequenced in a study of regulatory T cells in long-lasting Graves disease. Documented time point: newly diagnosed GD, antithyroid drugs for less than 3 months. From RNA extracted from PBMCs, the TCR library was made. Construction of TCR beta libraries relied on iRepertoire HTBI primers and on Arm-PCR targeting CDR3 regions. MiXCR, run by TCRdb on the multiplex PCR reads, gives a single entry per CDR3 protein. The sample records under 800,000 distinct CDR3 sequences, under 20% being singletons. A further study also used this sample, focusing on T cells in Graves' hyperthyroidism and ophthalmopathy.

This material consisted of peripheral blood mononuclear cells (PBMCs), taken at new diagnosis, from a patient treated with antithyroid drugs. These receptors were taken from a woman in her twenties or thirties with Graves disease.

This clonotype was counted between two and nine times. This chain's CDR3 is CSASRGLAGAQDTQYF. In DNA, the CDR3 is TGCAGTGCTAGCCGGGGACTAGCGGGAGCACAAGATACGCAGTATTTT. The chain is built from TRBV20-1 and TRBJ2-3, with 14 bases aligning to TRBD2. The CDR3 runs 16 residues. V shed 3 bases, J shed 5 bases, and the junction held 7 bases outside the gene matches. Germline V gives CDR1 DFQATT, CDR2 SNEGSKA (reference sequence).

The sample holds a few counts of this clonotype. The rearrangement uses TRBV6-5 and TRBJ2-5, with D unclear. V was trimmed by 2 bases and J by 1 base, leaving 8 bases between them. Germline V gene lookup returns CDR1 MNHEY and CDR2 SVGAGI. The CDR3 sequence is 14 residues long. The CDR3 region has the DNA TGTGCCAGCAGTTACAGTACTACCCAAGAGACCCAGTACTTC. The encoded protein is CASSYSTTQETQYF.

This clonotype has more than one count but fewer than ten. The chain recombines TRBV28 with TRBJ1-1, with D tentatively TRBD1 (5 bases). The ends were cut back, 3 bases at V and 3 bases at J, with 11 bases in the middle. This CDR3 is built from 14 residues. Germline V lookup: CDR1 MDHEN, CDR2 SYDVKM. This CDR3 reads CASSFPGKDTEAFF. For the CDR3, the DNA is TGTGCCAGCAGTTTTCCAGGGAAGGACACTGAAGCTTTCTTT.

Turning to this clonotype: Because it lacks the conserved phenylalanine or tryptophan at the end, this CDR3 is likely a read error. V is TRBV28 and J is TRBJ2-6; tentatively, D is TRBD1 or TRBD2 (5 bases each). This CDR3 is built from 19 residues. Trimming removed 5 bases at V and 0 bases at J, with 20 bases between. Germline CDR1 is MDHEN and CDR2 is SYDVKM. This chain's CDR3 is CASSPPGTLSYSGANVLTL. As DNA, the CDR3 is TGTGCCAGCAGTCCGCCCGGGACCCTCTCTTACTCTGGGGCCAACGTCCTGACTCTC.

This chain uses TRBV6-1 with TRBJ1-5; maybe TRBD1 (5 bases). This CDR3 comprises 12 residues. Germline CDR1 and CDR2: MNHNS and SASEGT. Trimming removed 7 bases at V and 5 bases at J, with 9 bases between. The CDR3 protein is CASTMGHQPQHF. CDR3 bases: TGTGCCAGCACAATGGGGCATCAGCCCCAGCATTTT.

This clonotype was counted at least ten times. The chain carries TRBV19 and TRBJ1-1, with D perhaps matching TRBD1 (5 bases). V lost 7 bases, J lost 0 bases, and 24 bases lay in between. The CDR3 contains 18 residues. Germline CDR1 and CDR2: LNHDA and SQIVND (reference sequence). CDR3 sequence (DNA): TGTGCCAGTACCCGATCAAAGAATGTGGGGCCGATGAACACTGAAGCTTTCTTT. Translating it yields CASTRSKNVGPMNTEAFF.

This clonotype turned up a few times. The CDR3: CASSMGYEQYF. The CDR3 bases are TGTGCCAGTAGTATGGGATACGAGCAGTACTTC. The J gene is TRBJ2-7, the V gene TRBV19; D not certain. CDR1 LNHDA and CDR2 SQIVND come from the germline V gene (reference sequence). The CDR3 runs to 11 residues. V was shortened by 3 bases and J by 4 bases, with 4 bases between the two germline ends. Supplemented by reference TRBV19 and TRBJ2-7, the full variable domain reads DGGITQSPKYLFRKEGQNVTLSCEQNLNHDAMYWYRQDPGQGLRLIYYSQIVNDFQKGDIAEGYSVSREKKESFPLTVTSAQKNPTAFYLCASSMGYEQYFGPGTRLTVT.

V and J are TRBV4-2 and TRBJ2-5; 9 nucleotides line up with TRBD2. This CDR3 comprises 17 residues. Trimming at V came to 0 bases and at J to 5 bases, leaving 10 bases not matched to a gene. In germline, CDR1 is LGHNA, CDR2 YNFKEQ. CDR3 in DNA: TGTGCCAGCAGCCAAGATCGAGGGGCGGGAGGGGGCGAGACCCAGTACTTC. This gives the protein CASSQDRGAGGGETQYF.

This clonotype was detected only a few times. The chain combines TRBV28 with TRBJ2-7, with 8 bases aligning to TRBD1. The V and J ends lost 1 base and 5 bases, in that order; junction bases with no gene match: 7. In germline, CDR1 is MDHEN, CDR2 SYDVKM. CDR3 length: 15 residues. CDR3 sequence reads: CASSLSYRGDNEQYF. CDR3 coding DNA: TGTGCCAGCAGTTTATCGTACAGGGGGGACAACGAGCAGTACTTC.

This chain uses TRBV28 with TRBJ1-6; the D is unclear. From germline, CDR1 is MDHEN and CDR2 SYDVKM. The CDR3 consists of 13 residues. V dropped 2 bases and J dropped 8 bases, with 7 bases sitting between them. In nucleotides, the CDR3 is TGTGCCAGCAGTTTAGTTACGGATTCACCCCTCCACTTT. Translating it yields CASSLVTDSPLHF.

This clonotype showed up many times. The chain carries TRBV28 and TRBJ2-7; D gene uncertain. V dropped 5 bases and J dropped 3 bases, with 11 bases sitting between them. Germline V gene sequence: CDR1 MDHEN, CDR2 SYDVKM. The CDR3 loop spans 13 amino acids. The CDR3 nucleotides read TGTGCCAGCAGTAGGGTCGGACGCTACGAGCAGTACTTC. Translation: CASSRVGRYEQYF. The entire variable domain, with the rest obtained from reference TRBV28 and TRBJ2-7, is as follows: DVKVTQSSRYLVKRTGEKVFLECVQDMDHENMFWYRQDPGLGLRLIYFSYDVKMKEKGDIPEGYSVSREKKERFSLILESASTNQTSMYLCASSRVGRYEQYFGPGTRLTVT.

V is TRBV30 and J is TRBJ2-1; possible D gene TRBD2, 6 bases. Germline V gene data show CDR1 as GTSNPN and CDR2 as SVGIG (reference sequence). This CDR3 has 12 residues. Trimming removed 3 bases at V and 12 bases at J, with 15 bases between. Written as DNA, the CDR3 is TGTGCCTGGAGCGGGGCGGGGACCACGCAGTTCTTC. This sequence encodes CAWSGAGTTQFF.

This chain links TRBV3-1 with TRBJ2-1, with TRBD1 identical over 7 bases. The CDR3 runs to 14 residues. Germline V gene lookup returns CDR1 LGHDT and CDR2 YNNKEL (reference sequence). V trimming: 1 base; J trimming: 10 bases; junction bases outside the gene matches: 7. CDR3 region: CASSQANRGNEQFF. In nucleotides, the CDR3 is TGTGCCAGCAGCCAAGCGAACAGGGGTAACGAGCAGTTCTTC.

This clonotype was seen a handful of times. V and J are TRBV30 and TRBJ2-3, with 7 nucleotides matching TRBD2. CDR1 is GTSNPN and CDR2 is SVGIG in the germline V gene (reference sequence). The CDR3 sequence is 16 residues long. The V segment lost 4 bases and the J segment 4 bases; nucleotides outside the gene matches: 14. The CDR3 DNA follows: TGTGCCTGGATGGGGAGGGCGATGGGCAAATCAGATACGCAGTATTTT. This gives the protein CAWMGRAMGKSDTQYF.

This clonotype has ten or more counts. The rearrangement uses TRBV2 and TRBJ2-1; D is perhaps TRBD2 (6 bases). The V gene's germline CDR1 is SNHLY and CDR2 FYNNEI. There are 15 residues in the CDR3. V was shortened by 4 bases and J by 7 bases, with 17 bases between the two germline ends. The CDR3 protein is CASSGDAGLLNEQFF. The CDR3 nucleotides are TGTGCCAGCAGTGGGGACGCGGGACTGCTAAATGAGCAGTTCTTC.

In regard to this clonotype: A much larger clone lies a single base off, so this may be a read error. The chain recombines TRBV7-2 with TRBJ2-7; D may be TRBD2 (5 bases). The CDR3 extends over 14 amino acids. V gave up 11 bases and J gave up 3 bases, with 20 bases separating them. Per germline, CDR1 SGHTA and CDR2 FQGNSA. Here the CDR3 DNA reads TGTGCCGGCTCGACCGGTGGACTGCACTACGAGCAGTACTTC. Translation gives CAGSTGGLHYEQYF. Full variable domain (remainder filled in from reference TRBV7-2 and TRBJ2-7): GAGVSQSPSNKVTEKGKDVELRCDPISGHTALYWYRQSLGQGLEFLIYFQGNSAPDKSGLPSDRFSAERTGGSVSTLTIQRTQQEDSAVYLCAGSTGGLHYEQYFGPGTRLTVT.

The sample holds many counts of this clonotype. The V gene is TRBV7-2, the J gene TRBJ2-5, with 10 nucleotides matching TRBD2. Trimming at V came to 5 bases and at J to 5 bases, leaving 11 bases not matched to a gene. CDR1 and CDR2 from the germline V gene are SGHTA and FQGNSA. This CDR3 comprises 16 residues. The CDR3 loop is CASSKLAGMNSETQYF. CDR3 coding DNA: TGTGCCAGCAGCAAACTAGCGGGAATGAATTCGGAGACCCAGTACTTC. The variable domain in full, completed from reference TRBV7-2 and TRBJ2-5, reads GAGVSQSPSNKVTEKGKDVELRCDPISGHTALYWYRQSLGQGLEFLIYFQGNSAPDKSGLPSDRFSAERTGGSVSTLTIQRTQQEDSAVYLCASSKLAGMNSETQYFGPGTRLLVL.

CDR3 nucleotide sequence: TGTGCCAGCAGTTTACATAAGGGGCCCCTCCACTTT. Its translation is CASSLHKGPLHF. The chain combines TRBV28 with TRBJ1-6, with D tentatively TRBD1 (5 bases). The length of the CDR3 is 12 residues. The germline V gene has CDR1 MDHEN and CDR2 SYDVKM. Between the trimmed V and J ends, which lost 2 bases and 13 bases, there was a span of 9 bases.

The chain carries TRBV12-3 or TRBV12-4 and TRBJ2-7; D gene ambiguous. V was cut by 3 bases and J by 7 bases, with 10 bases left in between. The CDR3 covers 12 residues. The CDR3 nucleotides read TGTGCCAGCAGTTTGAGCCTGGGGGAGCAGTACTTC. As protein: CASSLSLGEQYF.

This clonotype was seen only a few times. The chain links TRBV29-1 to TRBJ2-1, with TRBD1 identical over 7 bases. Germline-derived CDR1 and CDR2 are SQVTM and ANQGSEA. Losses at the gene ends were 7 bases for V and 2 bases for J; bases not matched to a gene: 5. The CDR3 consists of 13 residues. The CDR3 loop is CSARQGPYNEQFF. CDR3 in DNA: TGCAGCGCGAGACAGGGCCCCTACAATGAGCAGTTCTTC.